This T cell receptor (beta chain) was captured by sequencing in a study of blood T cell repertoires in COVID-19. This table comes from immunoSEQ multiplex PCR, and its TCRdb copy is limited to in-frame clones, with some not included. The sample shows roughly 100,000 clones, approximately 80% of them seen only once. The CDR3 is 18 residues long. Germline assignment: CDR1 GTSNPN and CDR2 SVGIG (reference sequence). The ends lost 2 bases at V and 0 bases at J; junction bases unmatched: 13. The TCR originated in a woman older than 75 with active or convalescent COVID-19. The sample comprised peripheral blood. This rearrangement joins TRBV30 to TRBJ1-5; 7 bases align to TRBD1. CDR3 amino acids: CAWSTSRGQVDSNQPQHF. The CDR3 bases are TGTGCCTGGAGTACGTCTAGAGGACAGGTGGATAGCAATCAGCCCCAGCATTTT.